This TCR beta chain is from a study of blood T cell repertoires in COVID-19. Study background: The samples span acute and convalescent COVID-19 from the United States, Italy and Spain.

There are 14 residues in the CDR3. Per the germline V gene, CDR1 is SGHRS and CDR2 is YFSETQ. Trimming took 0 bases from V and 5 from J, leaving 12 bases between them. Per the original data handling: Researchers report that nucleated cell counts were estimated from reference gene primer amplification. Assay used: immunoSEQ multiplex PCR; TCRdb lists only in-frame clones, some missing. V, J and clone size reflect that table, while D and trimming were determined from the DNA. Among 75,000 to 90,000 clones listed, less than 95% were seen once. The Seattle site enrolled patients during active infection and followed them longitudinally.

This TCR was sampled from a man younger than 30 with COVID-19, enrolled during active disease. The chain couples TRBV5-1 to TRBJ2-7; D is uncertain. The sample consisted of peripheral blood. CDR3 sequence: CASSLGVASNEQYF. As DNA, the CDR3 is TGCGCCAGCAGCTTGGGGGTAGCATCCAACGAGCAGTACTTC.